This T cell receptor (beta chain) stems from a study of sequential checkpoint blockade in melanoma. TCRdb keeps only in-frame clones here, not all; method: immunoSEQ multiplex PCR. The sample has just over 15,000 clones; approximately 80% are singletons. V lost 5 bases and J lost 1; bases outside the gene matches: 16. CDR3 length: 19 amino acids. The germline gives CDR1 SSHAT, CDR2 FNYEAQ (reference sequence). Treatment in this sample: randomized to nivolumab then ipilimumab (arm A) or the reverse (arm B). DNA-damaging chemotherapy had not been given to any patient beforehand. Sorted cells were live CD3+CD8+, lacking CD19 and CD56, from PBMCs.

This clonotype was sampled from a human donor with melanoma. The V and J genes are TRBV7-7 and TRBJ2-1; TRBD2 agrees at 8 bases. Sequenced here: CD8+ T cells sorted from blood (inferred from file names), sampled from a patient given nivolumab and ipilimumab in sequence. CDR3 in amino acids: CASSPYDSGIYRSYNEQFF. In nucleotides, the CDR3 is TGTGCCAGCAGCCCGTACGATAGCGGGATCTATAGATCCTACAATGAGCAGTTCTTC.